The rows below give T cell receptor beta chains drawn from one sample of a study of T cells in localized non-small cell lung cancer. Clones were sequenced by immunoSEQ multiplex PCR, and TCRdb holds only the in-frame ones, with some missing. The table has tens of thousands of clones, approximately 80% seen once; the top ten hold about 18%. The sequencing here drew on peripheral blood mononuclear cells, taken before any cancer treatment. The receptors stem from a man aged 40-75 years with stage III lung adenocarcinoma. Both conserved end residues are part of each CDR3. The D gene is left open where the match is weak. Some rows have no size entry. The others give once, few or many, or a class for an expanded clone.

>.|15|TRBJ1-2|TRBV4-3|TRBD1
CASSQRTGGRDGYTF
TGCGCCAGCAGCCAGAGGACAGGGGGCAGGGATGGCTACACCTTC
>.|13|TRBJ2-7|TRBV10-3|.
CAISGQGKNEQYF
TGTGCCATCAGTGGGCAGGGGAAGAACGAGCAGTACTTC
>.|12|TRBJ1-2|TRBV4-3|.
CASSQDSSGYTF
TGCGCCAGCAGCCAAGATAGTAGTGGCTACACCTTC
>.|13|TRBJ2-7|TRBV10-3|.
CAISVQSAYEQYF
TGTGCCATCAGTGTTCAGTCTGCGTACGAGCAGTACTTC
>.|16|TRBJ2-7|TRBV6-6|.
CASSYLQGKNVYEQYF
TGTGCCAGCAGTTACCTCCAGGGGAAGAATGTCTACGAGCAGTACTTC
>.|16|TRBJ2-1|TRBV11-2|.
CASSLNPTGSYNEQFF
TGTGCCAGCAGCTTAAACCCGACAGGATCCTACAATGAGCAGTTCTTC
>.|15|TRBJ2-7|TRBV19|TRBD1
CASSTDRGYSYEQYF
TGTGCCAGTAGTACTGACAGGGGGTACTCCTACGAGCAGTACTTC
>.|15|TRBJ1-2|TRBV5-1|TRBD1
CASSRDRGSNYGYTF
TGCGCCAGCAGCAGGGACAGGGGCTCGAACTATGGCTACACCTTC
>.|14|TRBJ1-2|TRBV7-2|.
CASSLKGSNYGYTF
TGTGCCAGCAGCCTAAAGGGATCTAACTATGGCTACACCTTC
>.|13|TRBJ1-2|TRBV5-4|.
CASSFEGDGGYTF
TGTGCCAGCAGCTTTGAGGGTGATGGGGGCTACACCTTC
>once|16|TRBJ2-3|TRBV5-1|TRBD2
CASSLNSGGPTDTQYF
TGCGCCAGCAGCCTCAATAGCGGGGGGCCCACAGATACGCAGTATTTT
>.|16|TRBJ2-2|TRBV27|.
CASSFETTGNTGELFF
TGTGCCAGCAGTTTCGAAACGACAGGGAACACCGGGGAGCTGTTTTTT
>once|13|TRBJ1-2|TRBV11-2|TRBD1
CASSLGTGRGYTF
TGTGCCAGCAGCTTAGGGACAGGGAGAGGCTACACCTTC
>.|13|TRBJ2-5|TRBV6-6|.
CASRRGLQETQYF
TGTGCCAGCAGGAGAGGACTCCAAGAGACCCAGTACTTC
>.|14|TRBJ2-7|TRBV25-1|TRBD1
CASSAGTGAYEQYF
TGTGCCAGCAGTGCCGGGACAGGGGCCTACGAGCAGTACTTC
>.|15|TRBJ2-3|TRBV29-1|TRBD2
CSVPRDSGSANTQYF
TGCAGCGTCCCCCGAGATAGCGGGAGCGCGAATACGCAGTATTTT
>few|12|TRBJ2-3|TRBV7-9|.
CASSLGADTQYF
TGTGCCAGCAGCCTAGGGGCAGATACGCAGTATTTT
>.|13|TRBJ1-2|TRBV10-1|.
CASSDRQGDGYTF
TGCGCCAGCAGTGATCGTCAGGGTGACGGCTACACCTTC
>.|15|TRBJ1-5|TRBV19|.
CASSIRSGNEQPQHF
TGTGCCAGTAGTATACGCTCAGGGAACGAACAGCCCCAGCATTTT
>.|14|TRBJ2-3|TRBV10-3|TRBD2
CAIRAGGRGDTQYF
TGTGCCATCAGGGCGGGGGGCCGAGGAGATACGCAGTATTTT
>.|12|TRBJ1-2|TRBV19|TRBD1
CASGTGGGGYTF
TGTGCCAGTGGAACAGGGGGGGGCGGCTACACCTTC
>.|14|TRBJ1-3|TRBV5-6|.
CASSPGRTRNTIYF
TGTGCCAGCAGCCCTGGACGGACTCGAAACACCATATATTTT
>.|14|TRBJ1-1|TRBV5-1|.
CASSPPSEATEAFF
TGCGCCAGCAGCCCTCCTTCCGAGGCGACTGAAGCTTTCTTT
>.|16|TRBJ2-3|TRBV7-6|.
CASSLSGGEGTDTQYF
TGTGCCAGCAGCTTAAGTGGAGGGGAAGGGACAGATACGCAGTATTTT
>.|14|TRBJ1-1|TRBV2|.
CASIRTDLGTEAFF
TGTGCCAGCATTAGGACCGACCTGGGCACTGAAGCTTTCTTT
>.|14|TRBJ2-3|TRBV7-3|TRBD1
CASSFRGLRDTQYF
TGTGCCAGCAGCTTTAGGGGGCTAAGAGATACGCAGTATTTT
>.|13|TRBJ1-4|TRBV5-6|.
CASSLAVNEKLFF
TGTGCCAGCAGCTTGGCGGTAAATGAAAAACTGTTTTTT
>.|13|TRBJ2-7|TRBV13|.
CASSLTRHYEQYF
TGTGCCAGCAGCTTAACCCGCCACTACGAGCAGTACTTC
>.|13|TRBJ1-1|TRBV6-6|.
CASSSGGGTEAFF
TGTGCCAGCAGTTCCGGGGGCGGGACTGAAGCTTTCTTT
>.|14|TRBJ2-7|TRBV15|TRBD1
CATSRDRRGHEQYF
TGTGCCACCAGCAGAGATCGCAGGGGGCATGAGCAGTACTTC